This T cell receptor beta chain was identified in a study of CD8 T cells in Susac syndrome. V gave up 4 bases and J gave up 2 bases, with 12 bases separating them. The CDR3 loop spans 14 amino acids. Per the germline V gene, CDR1 is GTSNPN and CDR2 is SVGIG (reference sequence). This clonotype was counted a single time. Random hexamers served to reverse transcribe about 0.5 to 1 ug RNA. TCRdb processed the immunoSEQ multiplex PCR reads anew with MiXCR; each CDR3 protein has one entry. The sample gives hundreds of thousands of distinct CDR3 sequences, just under 95% of which show up once; approximately 0.082% is in the top ten.

Sequenced material: CD4+ T cells from PBMCs. This receptor was identified in a human donor with multiple sclerosis. The rearrangement joins TRBV30 to TRBJ1-3; TRBD1 is a possible D gene (6 bases). The CDR3 loop is CAWNSNRAGNTIYF. CDR3 bases: TGTGCCTGGAATTCCAACAGGGCTGGAAACACCATATATTTT.